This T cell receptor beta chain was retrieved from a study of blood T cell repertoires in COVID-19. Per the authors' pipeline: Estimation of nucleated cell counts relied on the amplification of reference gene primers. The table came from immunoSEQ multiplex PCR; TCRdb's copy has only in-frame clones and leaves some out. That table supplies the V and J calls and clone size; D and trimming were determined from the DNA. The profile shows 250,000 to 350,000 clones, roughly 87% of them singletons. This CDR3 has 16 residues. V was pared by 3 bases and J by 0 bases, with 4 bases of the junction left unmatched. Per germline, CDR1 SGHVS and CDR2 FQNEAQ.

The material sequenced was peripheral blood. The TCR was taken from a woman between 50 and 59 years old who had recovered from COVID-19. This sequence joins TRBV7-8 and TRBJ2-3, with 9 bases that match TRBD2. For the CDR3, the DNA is TGTGCCAGCAGCTTGGGAGCGGGGGGAAGCACAGATACGCAGTATTTT. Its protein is CASSLGAGGSTDTQYF.